This is a list of T cell receptor beta chains from one sample in a study of beta chain features in type 1 diabetes. Measured with immunoSEQ multiplex PCR; TCRdb has only the in-frame clones, and not every one. The sample consists of 300,000 to 350,000 clones, about a tenth of them appearing once. The specimen was central memory CD4+ T cells from blood. These receptors were taken from a man aged 25-45 years with type 1 diabetes. Both conserved end residues are trimmed from each CDR3. The order of the fields is CDR3 protein, V gene, J gene.

CDR3 protein: AWSGTGSEQY
V gene: TRBV30
J gene: NA

CDR3 protein: ASGSPQH
V gene: TRBV12-5
J gene: TRBJ1-5

CDR3 protein: ASSVSGGLSYEQY
V gene: TRBV9
J gene: TRBJ2-7

CDR3 protein: ASSPGTSGGEETQY
V gene: TRBV7-9
J gene: TRBJ2-5

CDR3 protein: ASSLEAGPVYEQY
V gene: TRBV7-7
J gene: TRBJ2-7

CDR3 protein: ASSDYPYEQY
V gene: TRBV2
J gene: TRBJ2-7

CDR3 protein: ASSSGLAGPYNEQF
V gene: TRBV5-1
J gene: TRBJ2-1

CDR3 protein: ASSRVNTEAF
V gene: TRBV10-1
J gene: TRBJ1-1

CDR3 protein: ASAAGGHNEQF
V gene: TRBV28
J gene: TRBJ2-1

CDR3 protein: SVATLAGIVSYEQY
V gene: TRBV29-1
J gene: TRBJ2-7

CDR3 protein: ASSTQGGGTDTQY
V gene: TRBV6-4
J gene: TRBJ2-3

CDR3 protein: ASSPGQPGQDGYT
V gene: TRBV7-9
J gene: TRBJ1-2

CDR3 protein: ASSPSGTPSGDNEQF
V gene: TRBV4-3
J gene: TRBJ2-1

CDR3 protein: ATMGERTRDEQF
V gene: TRBV5-1
J gene: TRBJ2-1

CDR3 protein: ASSIAQGEYGYT
V gene: TRBV19
J gene: TRBJ1-2

CDR3 protein: SVEGRGRDYGYT
V gene: TRBV29-1
J gene: TRBJ1-2